This is a list of T cell receptor beta chains from one sample in a study of human T cells and chemical hapten exposure. TCRdb re-analysed the RACE reads in MiXCR, keeping a single row per CDR3 protein. The sample shows 150,000 to 200,000 distinct CDR3 sequences, about 25% of them seen only once. Sequences were derived from whole blood, sampled in connection with sensitization to the hapten diphenylcyclopropenone (DPC). These receptors all come from a woman aged 40 to 50 with alopecia areata. Some clones in this sample may be carry-over from other donors' samples. The CDR3 runs from the conserved cysteine through the conserved F or W. D genes are given only for firm matches. A clone size is listed for some rows: how often the clone was seen (once, few, many), or a class if it is expanded.

V	D	J	size	CDR3	DNA
TRBV5-1	TRBD2	TRBJ2-7	few	CASSSPGLAGTYEQYF	TGCGCCAGCAGCTCCCCTGGACTAGCGGGAACGTACGAGCAGTACTTC
TRBV5-1	.	TRBJ1-2	few	CASSLTPSRGNNGYTF	TGCGCCAGCAGCTTGACCCCGTCTAGGGGGAACAATGGCTACACCTTC
TRBV28	TRBD1	TRBJ1-6	.	CASSSQGAGDSPLHF	TGTGCCAGCAGTTCTCAGGGGGCTGGAGATTCACCCCTCCACTTT
TRBV6-5	TRBD1	TRBJ2-7	many	CASSSPGTGIYEQYF	TGTGCCAGCAGTTCTCCCGGGACAGGGATTTACGAGCAGTACTTC
TRBV4-2	TRBD2	TRBJ2-7	few	CASSQVTSGIDGNVHEQYF	TGTGCCAGCAGCCAGGTAACGAGCGGGATAGACGGCAACGTCCACGAGCAGTACTTC
TRBV6-2/TRBV6-3	.	TRBJ2-2	few	CASERGSNTGELFF	TGTGCCAGCGAGAGGGGATCGAACACCGGGGAGCTGTTTTTT
TRBV5-1	.	TRBJ2-7	few	CASSLTGDPYEQYF	TGCGCCAGCAGCTTGACGGGGGACCCCTACGAGCAGTACTTC
TRBV5-1	.	TRBJ2-7	many	CASSLRVSYEQYF	TGCGCCAGCAGCTTGAGGGTTTCCTACGAGCAGTACTTC
TRBV28	TRBD1	TRBJ2-7	.	CASSFSGQGREQYF	TGTGCCAGCAGTTTCTCCGGACAGGGGAGGGAGCAGTACTTC
TRBV12-3/TRBV12-4	.	TRBJ1-1	few	CASSLDRVANTEAFF	TGTGCCAGCAGTTTAGACCGGGTCGCTAACACTGAAGCTTTCTTT
TRBV18	.	TRBJ1-1	.	CASSPPRQPNPEAFF	TGTGCCAGCTCACCACCGAGGCAGCCAAATCCTGAAGCTTTCTTT
TRBV9	.	TRBJ1-5	few	CASSVDRNQPQHF	TGTGCCAGCAGCGTAGATCGCAATCAGCCCCAGCATTTT
TRBV7-8	.	TRBJ2-5	few	CASSPIRWGAGMQTQYF	TGTGCCAGCAGCCCGATTAGGTGGGGGGCAGGGATGCAGACCCAGTACTTC
TRBV5-1	TRBD1	TRBJ2-1	once	CASSFKSQGSALIYNEQFF	TGCGCCAGCAGTTTCAAGTCACAGGGGTCTGCCCTAATATACAATGAGCAGTTCTTC
TRBV11-2	.	TRBJ2-1	few	CASSFNPNNEQFF	TGTGCCAGCAGCTTTAACCCGAACAATGAGCAGTTCTTC
TRBV12-3/TRBV12-4	TRBD2	TRBJ2-1	.	CASSTPGLAGYNEQFF	TGTGCCAGCAGTACCCCGGGACTAGCGGGTTACAATGAGCAGTTCTTC
TRBV20-1	TRBD2	TRBJ2-1	few	CSARPNPRLAVSLSFNEQFF	TGCAGTGCTAGACCCAACCCTAGACTAGCGGTTTCCCTATCCTTCAATGAGCAGTTCTTC
TRBV6-5	.	TRBJ2-1	.	CASMSSYNEQFF	TGTGCCAGCATGAGCTCCTACAATGAGCAGTTCTTC
TRBV27	TRBD1	TRBJ2-6	.	CASRLLGTGSSGANVLTF	TGTGCCAGCAGACTACTCGGGACAGGAAGCTCTGGGGCCAACGTCCTGACTTTC
TRBV7-2	.	TRBJ1-5	.	CASRPATNQPQHF	TGTGCCAGCAGGCCCGCGACCAATCAGCCCCAGCATTTT
TRBV4-3	TRBD1	TRBJ2-7	.	CASSQDWDSYEQYF	TGCGCCAGCAGCCAAGATTGGGACAGCTACGAGCAGTACTTC
TRBV29-1	.	TRBJ1-2	.	CSVATPGYTF	TGCAGCGTGGCCACGCCTGGCTACACCTTC
TRBV28	TRBD1	TRBJ2-7	.	CASSSSGTGFIEQYF	TGTGCCAGCAGTTCATCCGGGACAGGGTTTATCGAGCAGTACTTC
TRBV28	TRBD2	TRBJ2-3	few	CASSSSLAGELGTQYF	TGTGCCAGCAGTTCCTCACTAGCGGGAGAACTTGGTACGCAGTATTTT
TRBV7-2	TRBD1	TRBJ2-4	few	CASSLARGQGDIQYF	TGTGCCAGCAGCTTAGCGCGCGGACAGGGAGACATTCAGTACTTC
TRBV29-1	.	TRBJ2-4	few	CSVGQGGTGNIQYF	TGCAGCGTTGGACAAGGTGGAACCGGGAACATTCAGTACTTC
TRBV29-1	TRBD2	TRBJ2-5	many	CSGLAGGKETQYF	TGCAGCGGATTAGCGGGAGGAAAAGAGACCCAGTACTTC
TRBV28	.	TRBJ2-3	.	CASTPFSYTDTQYF	TGTGCCAGCACGCCCTTCTCCTACACAGATACGCAGTATTTT
TRBV2	.	TRBJ1-5	.	CASTLEAGLHHQPQHF	TGTGCCAGCACCCTTGAAGCAGGGTTGCATCATCAGCCCCAGCATTTT
TRBV29-1	TRBD1	TRBJ2-7	many	CSVIGTGYNEQYF	TGCAGCGTCATAGGGACAGGCTACAACGAGCAGTACTTC
TRBV27	TRBD2	TRBJ2-7	many	CASSPLGLAGVSAYEQYF	TGTGCCAGCAGTCCCCTCGGACTAGCGGGAGTTTCGGCCTACGAGCAGTACTTC
TRBV7-9	.	TRBJ2-2	.	CASSLLTGELFF	TGTGCCAGCAGCTTATTGACCGGGGAGCTGTTTTTT
TRBV7-6	.	TRBJ2-3	many	CASSRTSTDTQYF	TGTGCCAGCAGCCGAACTAGCACAGATACGCAGTATTTT
TRBV2	.	TRBJ1-6	.	CASRGPPGSPLHF	TGTGCCAGCAGGGGCCCGCCGGGTTCACCCCTCCACTTT
TRBV18	.	TRBJ1-2	few	CASSPPDELYGYTF	TGTGCCAGCTCACCACCGGACGAACTCTATGGCTACACCTTC
TRBV7-2	TRBD1	TRBJ2-5	many	CASSRQGAETQYF	TGTGCCAGCAGCCGACAGGGAGCCGAGACCCAGTACTTC
TRBV20-1	.	TRBJ2-1	.	CSLPRPLSYNEQFF	TGCAGCCTTCCACGCCCCTTATCCTACAATGAGCAGTTCTTC
TRBV20-1	TRBD2	TRBJ2-1	.	CSGGLASYNEQFF	TGCAGTGGGGGACTAGCATCCTACAATGAGCAGTTCTTC
TRBV29-1	.	TRBJ2-5	many	CSASQETQYF	TGCAGCGCTTCGCAGGAGACCCAGTACTTC
TRBV7-2	.	TRBJ2-7	.	CASSAHRALSYEQYF	TGTGCCAGCAGCGCCCACCGGGCACTCTCCTACGAGCAGTACTTC
TRBV7-2	.	TRBJ2-4	few	CASSPISMGHIQYF	TGTGCCAGCAGCCCCATATCGATGGGGCACATTCAGTACTTC
TRBV28	TRBD1	TRBJ1-2	.	CASRSGQGNPYGYTF	TGTGCCAGCAGGTCGGGACAGGGCAACCCCTATGGCTACACCTTC
TRBV7-6	.	TRBJ2-3	many	CASSLAGQNTDTQYF	TGTGCCAGCAGCTTAGCGGGGCAGAACACAGATACGCAGTATTTT
TRBV6-2/TRBV6-3	.	TRBJ2-5	.	CASSYSSWGAQETQYF	TGTGCCAGCAGTTACTCGTCTTGGGGGGCTCAAGAGACCCAGTACTTC
TRBV5-1	.	TRBJ2-6	many	CASSLDSSGANVLTF	TGTGCCAGCAGTCTCGATAGCTCTGGGGCCAACGTCCTGACTTTC
TRBV6-5	.	TRBJ2-3	few	CASGGLDTQYF	TGTGCCAGCGGGGGGCTGGATACGCAGTATTTT
TRBV7-2	.	TRBJ2-5	.	CASSLLRAGRETQYF	TGTGCCAGCAGCTTATTGAGGGCAGGACGAGAGACCCAGTACTTC